This record looks at one T cell receptor (beta chain) sequence and its context. What it recognizes is unknown. This CDR3 comprises 19 residues. With V trimmed by 2 bases and J by 6 bases, 12 bases remained unmatched. The sample comes from a study of cytomegalovirus exposure and HLA in healthy donors. Study-wide results and limits: A prior analysis recorded that most TCR beta V segments were productive about 87% or about 30% of the time. TCR beta V- and J-gene trimming was later associated with a missense DCLRE1C variant.

The PCR had 60 Vbeta and 13 Jbeta primers. Assay: immunoSEQ multiplex PCR; the TCRdb copy retains only in-frame clones and omits some. The sample shows some 150,000 clones, over 70% of them seen only once. V usage is TRBV6-7 and J usage is TRBJ2-1; 14 bases are a match to TRBD2. TRBV6-7 is an open reading frame, and its role is uncertain. This TCR derives from a man under 40 in good health and CMV-seropositive. Material for sequencing was PBMCs. This CDR3 is CASSYLPPGLAGVGNEQFF. The DNA of the CDR3 is TGTGCCAGCAGTTACCTTCCTCCGGGACTAGCGGGAGTCGGCAATGAGCAGTTCTTC.